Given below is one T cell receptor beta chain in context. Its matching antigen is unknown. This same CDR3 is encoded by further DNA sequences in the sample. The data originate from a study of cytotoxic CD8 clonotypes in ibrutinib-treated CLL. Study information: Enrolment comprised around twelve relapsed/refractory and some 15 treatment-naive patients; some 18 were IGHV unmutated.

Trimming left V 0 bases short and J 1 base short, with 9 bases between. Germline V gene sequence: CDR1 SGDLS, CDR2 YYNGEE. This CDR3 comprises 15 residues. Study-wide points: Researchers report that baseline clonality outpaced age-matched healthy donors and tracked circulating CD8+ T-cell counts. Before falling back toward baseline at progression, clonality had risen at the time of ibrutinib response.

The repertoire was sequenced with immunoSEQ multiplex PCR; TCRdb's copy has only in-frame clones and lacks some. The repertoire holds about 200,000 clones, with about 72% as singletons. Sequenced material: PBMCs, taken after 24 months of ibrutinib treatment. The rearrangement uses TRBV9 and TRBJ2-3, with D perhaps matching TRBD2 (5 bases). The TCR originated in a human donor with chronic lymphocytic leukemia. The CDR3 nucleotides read TGTGCCAGCAGCGTAGGAGGAGGAGGCACAGATACGCAGTATTTT. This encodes CASSVGGGGTDTQYF.